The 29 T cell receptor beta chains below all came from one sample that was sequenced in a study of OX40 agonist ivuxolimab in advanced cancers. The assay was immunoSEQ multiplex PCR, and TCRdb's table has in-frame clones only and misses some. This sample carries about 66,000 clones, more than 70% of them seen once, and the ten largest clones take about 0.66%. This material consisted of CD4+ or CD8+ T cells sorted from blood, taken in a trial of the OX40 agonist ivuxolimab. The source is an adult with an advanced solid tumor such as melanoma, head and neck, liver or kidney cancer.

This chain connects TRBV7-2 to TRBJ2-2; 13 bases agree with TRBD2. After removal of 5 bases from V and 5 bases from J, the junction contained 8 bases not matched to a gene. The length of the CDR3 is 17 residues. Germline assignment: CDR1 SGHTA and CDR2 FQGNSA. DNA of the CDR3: TGTGCCAGCAGCATGTTCGGGACTAGCGGGATAACCGGGGAGCTGTTTTTT. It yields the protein CASSMFGTSGITGELFF.

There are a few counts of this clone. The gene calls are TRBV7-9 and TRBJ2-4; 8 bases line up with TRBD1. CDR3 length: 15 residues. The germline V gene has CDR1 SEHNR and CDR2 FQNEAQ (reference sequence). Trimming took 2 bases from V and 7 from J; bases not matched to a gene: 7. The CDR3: CASSLSRTGRNIQYF. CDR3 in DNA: TGTGCCAGCAGCTTATCCCGGACAGGGAGGAACATTCAGTACTTC.

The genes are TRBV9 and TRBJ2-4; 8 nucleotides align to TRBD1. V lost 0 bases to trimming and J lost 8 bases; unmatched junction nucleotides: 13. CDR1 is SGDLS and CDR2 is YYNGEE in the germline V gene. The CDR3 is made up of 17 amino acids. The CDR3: CASSVAWTGKGPDIQYF. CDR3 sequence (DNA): TGTGCCAGCAGCGTAGCCTGGACAGGGAAGGGTCCGGACATTCAGTACTTC.

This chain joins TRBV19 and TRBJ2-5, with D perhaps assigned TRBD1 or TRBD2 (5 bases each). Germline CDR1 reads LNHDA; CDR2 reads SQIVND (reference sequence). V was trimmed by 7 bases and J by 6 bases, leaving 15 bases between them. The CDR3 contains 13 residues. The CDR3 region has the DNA TGTGCCAGTACCGAGGGAAGGGGCCAGACCCAGTACTTC. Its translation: CASTEGRGQTQYF.

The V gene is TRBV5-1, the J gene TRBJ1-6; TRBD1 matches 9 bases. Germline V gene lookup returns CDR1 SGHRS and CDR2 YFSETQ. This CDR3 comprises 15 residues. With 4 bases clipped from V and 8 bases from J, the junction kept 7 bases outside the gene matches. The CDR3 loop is CASSVQGAEDSPLHF. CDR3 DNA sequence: TGCGCCAGCAGCGTACAGGGGGCGGAGGATTCACCCCTCCACTTT.

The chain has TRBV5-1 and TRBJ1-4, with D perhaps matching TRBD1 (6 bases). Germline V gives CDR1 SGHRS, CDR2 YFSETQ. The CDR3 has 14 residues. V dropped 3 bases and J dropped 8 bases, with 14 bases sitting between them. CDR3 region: CASSSDATGEKLFF. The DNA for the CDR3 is TGCGCCAGCAGCTCCGACGCGACAGGCGAAAAACTGTTTTTT.

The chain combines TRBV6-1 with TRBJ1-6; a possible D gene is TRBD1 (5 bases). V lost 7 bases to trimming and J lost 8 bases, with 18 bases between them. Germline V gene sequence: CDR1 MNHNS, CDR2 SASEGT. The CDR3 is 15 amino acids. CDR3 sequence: CASIYTQNRHSPLHF. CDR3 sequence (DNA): TGTGCCAGCATTTATACACAGAACAGGCATTCACCCCTCCACTTT.

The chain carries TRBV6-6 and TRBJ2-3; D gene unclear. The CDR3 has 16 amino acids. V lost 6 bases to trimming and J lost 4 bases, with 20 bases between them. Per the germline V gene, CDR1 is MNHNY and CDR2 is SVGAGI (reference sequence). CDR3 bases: TGTGCCAGCAGCCCACACCGACCCGCAACGGCAGATACGCAGTATTTT. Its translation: CASSPHRPATADTQYF.

This chain's CDR3 is CASSGGQSRGYTF. The CDR3 bases are TGTGCCAGCAGTGGCGGACAGTCGCGGGGCTACACCTTC. The chain couples TRBV27 to TRBJ1-2; possibly TRBD1 for D (6 bases). CDR1 is MNHEY, CDR2 SMNVEV, per germline (reference sequence). The CDR3 covers 13 residues. V lost 5 bases and J 8 bases, leaving 15 bases between the germline ends.

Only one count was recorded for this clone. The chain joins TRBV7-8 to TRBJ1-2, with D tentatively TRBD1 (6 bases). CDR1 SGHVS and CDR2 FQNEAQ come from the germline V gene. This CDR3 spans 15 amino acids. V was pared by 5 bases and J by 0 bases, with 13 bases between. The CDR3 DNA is TGTGCCAGCAGCCTAATGCGGACAGCTAACTATGGCTACACCTTC. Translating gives CASSLMRTANYGYTF.

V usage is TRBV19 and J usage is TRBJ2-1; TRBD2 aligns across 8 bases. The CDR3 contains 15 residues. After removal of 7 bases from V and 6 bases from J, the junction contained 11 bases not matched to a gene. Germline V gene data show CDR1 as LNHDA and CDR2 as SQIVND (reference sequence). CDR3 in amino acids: CASTPLSGGFNEQFF. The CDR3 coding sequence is TGTGCCAGTACCCCTCTATCGGGGGGGTTCAATGAGCAGTTCTTC.

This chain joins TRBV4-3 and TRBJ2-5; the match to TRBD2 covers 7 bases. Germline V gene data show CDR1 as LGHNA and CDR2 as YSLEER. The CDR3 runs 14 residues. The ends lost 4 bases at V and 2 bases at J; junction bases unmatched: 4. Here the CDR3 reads CASSPQRGQETQYF. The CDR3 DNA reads TGCGCCAGCAGCCCCCAGCGGGGTCAAGAGACCCAGTACTTC.

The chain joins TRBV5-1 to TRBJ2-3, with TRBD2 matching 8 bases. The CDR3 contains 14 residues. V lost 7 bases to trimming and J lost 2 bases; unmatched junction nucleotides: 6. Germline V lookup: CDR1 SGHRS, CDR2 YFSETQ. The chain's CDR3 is CASRISGATDTQYF. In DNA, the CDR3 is TGCGCCAGCCGCATTAGCGGGGCCACAGATACGCAGTATTTT.

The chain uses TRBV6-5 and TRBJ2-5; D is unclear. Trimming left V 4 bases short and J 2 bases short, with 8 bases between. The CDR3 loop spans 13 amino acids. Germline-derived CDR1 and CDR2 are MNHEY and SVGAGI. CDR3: CASSWERQETQYF. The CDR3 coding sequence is TGTGCCAGCAGTTGGGAAAGACAAGAGACCCAGTACTTC.

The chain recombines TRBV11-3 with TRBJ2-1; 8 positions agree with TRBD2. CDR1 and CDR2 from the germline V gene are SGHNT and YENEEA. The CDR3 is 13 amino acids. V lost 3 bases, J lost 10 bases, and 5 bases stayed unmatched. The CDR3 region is CASSFGLAEEQFF. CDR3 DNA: TGTGCCAGCAGCTTCGGACTAGCAGAGGAGCAGTTCTTC.

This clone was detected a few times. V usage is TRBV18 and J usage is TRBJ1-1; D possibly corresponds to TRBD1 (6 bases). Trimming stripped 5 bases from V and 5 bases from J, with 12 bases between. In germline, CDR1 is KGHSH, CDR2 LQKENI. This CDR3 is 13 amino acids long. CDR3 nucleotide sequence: TGTGCCAGCTCAGGGGGACAAGAGACTGAAGCTTTCTTT. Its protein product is CASSGGQETEAFF.

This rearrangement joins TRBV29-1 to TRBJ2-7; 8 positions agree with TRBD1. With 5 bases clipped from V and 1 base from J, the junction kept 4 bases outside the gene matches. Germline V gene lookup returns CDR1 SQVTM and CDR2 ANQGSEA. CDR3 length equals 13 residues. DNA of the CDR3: TGCAGCGTTAAGGGACAGGCTTCCTACGAGCAGTACTTC. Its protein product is CSVKGQASYEQYF.

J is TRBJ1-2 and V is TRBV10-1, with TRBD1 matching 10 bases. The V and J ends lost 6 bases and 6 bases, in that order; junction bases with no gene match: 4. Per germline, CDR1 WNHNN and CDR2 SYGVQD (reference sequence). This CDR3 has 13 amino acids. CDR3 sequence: CASRPGTGDGYTF. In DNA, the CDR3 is TGCGCCAGCAGGCCCGGGACAGGGGATGGCTACACCTTC.

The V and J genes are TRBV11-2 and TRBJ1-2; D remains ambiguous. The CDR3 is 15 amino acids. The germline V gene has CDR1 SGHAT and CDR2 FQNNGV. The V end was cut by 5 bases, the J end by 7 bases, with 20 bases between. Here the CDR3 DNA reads TGTGCCAGCAGCCTATTTATAGCCACCCCACTTGGCTACACCTTC. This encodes CASSLFIATPLGYTF.

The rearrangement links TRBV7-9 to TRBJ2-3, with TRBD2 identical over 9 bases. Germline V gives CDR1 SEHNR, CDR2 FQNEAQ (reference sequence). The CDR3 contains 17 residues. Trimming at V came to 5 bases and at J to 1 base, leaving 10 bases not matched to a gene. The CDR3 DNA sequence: TGTGCCAGCAGCCCGTCCGCTAGCGGGGTGGGCACAGATACGCAGTATTTT. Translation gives CASSPSASGVGTDTQYF.

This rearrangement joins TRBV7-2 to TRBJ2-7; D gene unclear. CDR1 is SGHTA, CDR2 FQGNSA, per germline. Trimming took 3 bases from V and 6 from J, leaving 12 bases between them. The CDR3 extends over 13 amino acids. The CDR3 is CASSLGYAREQYF. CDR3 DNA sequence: TGTGCCAGCAGCTTGGGGTACGCACGCGAGCAGTACTTC. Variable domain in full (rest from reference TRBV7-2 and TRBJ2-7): GAGVSQSPSNKVTEKGKDVELRCDPISGHTALYWYRQSLGQGLEFLIYFQGNSAPDKSGLPSDRFSAERTGGSVSTLTIQRTQQEDSAVYLCASSLGYAREQYFGPGTRLTVT.

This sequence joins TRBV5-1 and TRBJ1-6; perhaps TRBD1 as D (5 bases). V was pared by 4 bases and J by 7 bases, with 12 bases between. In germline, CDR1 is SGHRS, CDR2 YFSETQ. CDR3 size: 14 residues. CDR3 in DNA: TGCGCCAGCAGCCTGACAGATGGCAATTCACCCCTCCACTTT. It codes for CASSLTDGNSPLHF. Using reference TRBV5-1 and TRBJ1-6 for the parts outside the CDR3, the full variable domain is KAGVTQTPRYLIKTRGQQVTLSCSPISGHRSVSWYQQTPGQGLQFLFEYFSETQRNKGNFPGRFSGRQFSNSRSEMNVSTLELGDSALYLCASSLTDGNSPLHFGNGTRLTVT.

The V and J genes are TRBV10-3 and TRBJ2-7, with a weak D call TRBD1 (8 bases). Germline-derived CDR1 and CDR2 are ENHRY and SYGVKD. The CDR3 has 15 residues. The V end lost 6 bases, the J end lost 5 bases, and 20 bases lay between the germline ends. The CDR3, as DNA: TGTGCCATCAGCGCGAATTTACAGGGGGGGGACGAGCAGTACTTC. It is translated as CAISANLQGGDEQYF.

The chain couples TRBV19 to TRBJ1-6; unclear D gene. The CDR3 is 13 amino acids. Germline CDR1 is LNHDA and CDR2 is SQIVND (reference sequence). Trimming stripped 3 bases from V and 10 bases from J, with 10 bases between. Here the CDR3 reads CASSISYGSPLHF. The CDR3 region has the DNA TGTGCCAGTAGTATTTCTTACGGGTCACCCCTCCACTTT.

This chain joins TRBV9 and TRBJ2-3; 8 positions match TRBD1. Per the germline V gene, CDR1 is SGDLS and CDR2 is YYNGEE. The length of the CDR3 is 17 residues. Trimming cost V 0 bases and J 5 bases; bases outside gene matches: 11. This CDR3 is CASSVGTTGGGIDTQYF. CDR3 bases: TGTGCCAGCAGCGTAGGAACAACAGGGGGTGGTATAGATACGCAGTATTTT.

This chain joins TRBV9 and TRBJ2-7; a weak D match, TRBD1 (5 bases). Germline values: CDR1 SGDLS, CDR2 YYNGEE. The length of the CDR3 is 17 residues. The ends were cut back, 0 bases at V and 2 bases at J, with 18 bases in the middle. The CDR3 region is CASSVGAGSLSPYEQYF. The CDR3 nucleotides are TGTGCCAGCAGCGTAGGTGCAGGGTCCCTTTCGCCCTACGAGCAGTACTTC.

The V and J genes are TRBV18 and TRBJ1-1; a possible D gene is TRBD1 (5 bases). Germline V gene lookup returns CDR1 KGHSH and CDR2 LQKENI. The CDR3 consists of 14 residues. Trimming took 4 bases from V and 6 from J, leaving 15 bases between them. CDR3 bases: TGTGCCAGCTCACAGACAGTAACCCCATCTGAAGCTTTCTTT. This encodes CASSQTVTPSEAFF.

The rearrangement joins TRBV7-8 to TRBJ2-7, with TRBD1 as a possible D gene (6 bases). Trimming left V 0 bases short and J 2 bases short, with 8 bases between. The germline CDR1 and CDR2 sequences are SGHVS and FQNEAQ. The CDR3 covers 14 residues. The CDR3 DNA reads TGTGCCAGCAGCTTAGCGGGGGCCCCCTACGAGCAGTACTTC. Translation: CASSLAGAPYEQYF.

CDR3 loop: CASSLGGTGVYEQYF. The CDR3 nucleotides are TGTGCCAGCAGCTTAGGGGGGACAGGGGTGTACGAGCAGTACTTC. The V gene is TRBV7-2, the J gene TRBJ2-7, with 10 bases fitting TRBD1. With 1 base clipped from V and 4 bases from J, the junction kept 4 bases outside the gene matches. Germline values: CDR1 SGHTA, CDR2 FQGNSA. This CDR3 contains 15 residues.